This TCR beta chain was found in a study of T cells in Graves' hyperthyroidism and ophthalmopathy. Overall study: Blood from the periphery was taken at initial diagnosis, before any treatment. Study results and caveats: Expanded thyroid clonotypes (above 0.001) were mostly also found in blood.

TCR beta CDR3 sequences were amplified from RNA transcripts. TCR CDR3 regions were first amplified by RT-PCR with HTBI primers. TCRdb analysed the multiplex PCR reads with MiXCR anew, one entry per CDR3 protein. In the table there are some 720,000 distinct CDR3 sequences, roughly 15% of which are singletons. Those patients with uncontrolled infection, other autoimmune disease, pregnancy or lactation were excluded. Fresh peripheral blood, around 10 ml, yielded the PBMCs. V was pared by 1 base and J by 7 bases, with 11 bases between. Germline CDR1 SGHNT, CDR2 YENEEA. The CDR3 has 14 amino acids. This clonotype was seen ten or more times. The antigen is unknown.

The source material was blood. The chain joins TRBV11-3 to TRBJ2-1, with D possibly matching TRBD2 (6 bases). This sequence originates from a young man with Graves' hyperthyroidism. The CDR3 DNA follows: TGTGCCAGCAGCTTAGGTACTAGCTCGAATGAGCAGTTCTTC. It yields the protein CASSLGTSSNEQFF.